This TCR beta chain derives from a study of control samples from healthy donors and cancer patients. Sequencing used immunoSEQ multiplex PCR; TCRdb keeps in-frame clones, though not all of them. Here the sample spans 150,000 to 200,000 clones, approximately 94% being singletons. Germline V lookup: CDR1 LNHDA, CDR2 SQIVND (reference sequence). The CDR3 is made up of 14 amino acids. Trimming shortened V by 4 bases and J by 4 bases, and 12 bases separated the two germline ends. The genes are TRBV19 and TRBJ2-3; D might be TRBD2 (7 bases). The TCR originated in a woman aged 40 to 55 in good health. Sequencing was carried out using blood. In DNA form, the CDR3 reads TGTGCCAGTAGTAATACAGGGAGGGCAGATACGCAGTATTTT. The encoded protein is CASSNTGRADTQYF.